The clone carrying this T cell receptor beta chain was counted once. Using immunoSEQ multiplex PCR, the repertoire was profiled, and TCRdb retains in-frame clones only, with some absent. The table records some 150,000 clones, approximately 84% of them present only once. The data originate from a study of blood T cell repertoires in COVID-19. Study overall: Acute and convalescent COVID-19 specimens originated in the United States, Italy and Spain.

V was pared by 0 bases and J by 4 bases, with 2 bases of the junction left unmatched. Germline CDR1 and CDR2: SGHTS and YDEGEE. The CDR3 is made up of 16 amino acids. The V call is TRBV5-8, the J call TRBJ2-1; TRBD2 agrees at 12 bases. The sample was peripheral blood. The TCR sequence derives from a man aged 70 or older with acute or convalescent COVID-19. CDR3 bases: TGTGCCAGCAGCTTGGCCGGGACTAGCGGGTACAATGAGCAGTTCTTC. The encoded protein is CASSLAGTSGYNEQFF.